This entry describes one T cell receptor beta chain. Its antigen target is currently unknown. No much larger clonotype is one base removed from it; base qualities were not supplied. There are 16 amino acids in the CDR3, from cysteine to phenylalanine inclusive. CDR3 DNA is the only sequence kept; it has 48 bases, read in frame from the first base. The germline V end is reduced by 7 bases and the J end by 2 bases; junction bases left unmatched: 9. The germline V gene (reference sequence) yields MNHEY for CDR1 and SMNVEV for CDR2. The library was built by means of the immunoSEQ multiplex PCR assay. A mixture of 60 forward primers for TCR Vbeta segments and 13 reverse primers for TCR Jbeta segments was used in the multiplex PCR. The CDR3 region of rearranged TCR beta genes was amplified from genomic DNA by a multiplex PCR assay. The amplified TCR beta libraries were sequenced on the Illumina HiSeq System as 87-base-pair reads. From the authors' description of their analysis: A later analysis counted tens of millions of unique TCR beta chains across the 650 to 800 repertoires, and some 11 million of these chains were shared by at least two donors. Raw reads were error-corrected and collapsed into unique sequences with a nearest-neighbor algorithm that merged closely related sequences to remove PCR and sequencing errors. CDR3 sequences were aligned to IMGT reference sequences to assign V, D and J gene segments. For a sequence to be retained, at least a six-nucleotide match to both a V gene segment and a J gene segment was required. A rearrangement counted as productive if the CDR3 had no stop codons and remained in frame with V and J, and every other rearrangement counted as non-productive. CDR3 was defined by IMGT convention, running from the second conserved V-encoded cysteine to the conserved J-encoded phenylalanine. The earlier analysis of about 500 of the donors excluded sequences that lacked an unambiguous match to a single V gene segment. In an earlier analysis of a few hundred of the donors, V segments were called functional above 56.7% productive rearrangements and were called segregating when the between-donor standard deviation exceeded 5%. A statistical classification framework was built for diagnosing cytomegalovirus status from the catalog of TCR beta chain sequences. A later analysis assigned V and J genes by comparing TCR nucleotide sequences with IMGT/GENE-DB human TR gene sequences. In a later analysis, CDR3 sequences and most-parsimonious VDJ recombination scenarios were assigned using the TCRdist pipeline. In a later analysis, every TCR beta chain was defined by the combination of its CDR3 amino acid sequence and its V-gene family, and reads without a unique V-gene family were dropped. As a way to deal with suspected cross-contamination and a sequencing artifact, a later analysis dropped hundreds of nucleotide sequences that were highly shared and had low generation probability. A later analysis calculated a clonal expansion index for each public chain from normalized within-repertoire ranks of inferred template counts. In a later analysis, generation probabilities were computed using a VDJ recombination model fitted to out-of-frame rearrangements, and the results were checked against IGoR. In a later analysis, hypergeometric tests were used to score TCR-TCR, TCR-HLA and TCR-CMV co-occurrence, with a repertoire-size bias correction applied to TCR pairs. A later analysis estimated false discovery rates by permuting HLA or CMV assignments 20 times. In a later analysis, co-occurring TCRs were grouped using DBSCAN, and TCRdist sequence similarity was added for clustering within HLA-allele-positive subsets. Co-occurrence clustering excluded repertoires with fewer than 30,000 or more than 120,000 public chains, plus five with anomalous nucleotide sharing. The immuneACCESS repertoire file appears here via TCRdb, limited to in-frame rearrangements. These files lack a portion of the clones; in checked studies, under half of the deficit traces to unresolved V genes, and the cause of the others is not known. From that table come the V and J calls and clone size; the DNA was used to work out D and trimming. The sample table contains 100,000 or so clones; only one count was recorded for about 66% of them. The ten top clones hold around 2.3% of the sample.

This sample is drawn from a study of cytomegalovirus exposure and HLA in healthy donors (dated by TCRdb to 2016 to 2017). Concerning the study at large: In an earlier analysis of 550 to 750 of the donors, roughly 300 Gb of sequence data and roughly 100 million unique TCR beta sequences from about 179 million T cells were reported. To study patterns of TCR occurrence, a later analysis re-analyzed previously published TCR beta repertoires from 700 or so donors and added high-resolution HLA genotyping. The study aimed to test whether cataloging public T cell receptors could reveal signatures of past pathogen exposure. Typing coverage differed by locus: A, B, C, DRB1 and DQB1 were typed in about 620-640 donors, DQA1 in about 500, DPA1 in 600 to 610, and DPB1 in 450 to 480. All discovery cohort repertoires had been generated using a single sequencing platform. In the later analysis, no new phenotypic data were used to find candidate immune exposures; instead, reliance was placed on TCR beta sequences and their occurrence across donors. An early release that covered several hundred HLA-typed donors contained about 300 gigabases of sequencing data and roughly 84 million unique TCR sequences. Besides the first cohort of under 700 subjects, a separate validation cohort made up of over 100 different subjects was used. To predict cytomegalovirus infection status, the study brought together high-throughput TCR immunosequencing, statistical association of individual TCRs with disease status, and machine learning. Both class I and class II loci were covered by HLA typing, at four-digit resolution. The study used immunosequencing to profile the T cell repertoires of around 600 subjects and linked those repertoires to cytomegalovirus serostatus. Five DR-DQ haplotypes were handled as single units for association and clustering because linkage in the cohort was strong. A later genetic analysis used genome-wide SNP genotypes for 398 of the 666 donors, treating that subset as a discovery cohort. In an earlier analysis of about 590 of the donors, high-throughput TCR beta sequencing was used to judge whether each TCR beta V gene segment behaved as functional or pseudogenic. Donor age, sex, ethnicity and CMV serostatus were compiled together with the repertoire data. On average, approximately 250,000 unique TCR beta nucleotide sequences were sequenced per donor among about 400 genotyped donors of the cohort, with 15% to 20% of those sequences being non-productive. Of the approximately 400 genotyped donors, approximately 83% fell in the genetic ancestry cluster associated with self-reported Caucasian donors. What the study reported, not specific to this receptor: Specific HLA alleles were associated with 15,000 to 20,000 TCR beta sequences at a false discovery rate of 0.05 in a later analysis. Some IMGT-functional V segments, including TRBV6-2 and TRBV6-3, could not be distinguished by the 87-base-pair reads and were therefore excluded. The cohort was sequenced for TCR beta chains only, and without alpha or paired-chain data the features that could be detected were limited. A later analysis reported that several top co-occurrence clusters appeared linked to parvovirus B19, influenza, CMV and Epstein-Barr virus. The earlier analysis of some 540 of the donors excluded approximately 15 rarely observed V segments, including chromosome 9 orphons, because counts were too low. Most TCR sequences were seen in very few donors, while some public TCRs were found in many individuals. In vitro tests confirmed that three of the cytomegalovirus-associated TCR beta chains recognize cytomegalovirus antigens. When HLA alleles, especially DR and DQ, strongly co-occurred, TCR associations were difficult to assign to individual alleles. Compared with equally common non-associated chains, HLA-associated TCR beta chains in a later analysis were more clonally expanded and had lower generation probabilities. A later analysis found that most CMV-associated TCR beta chains appeared HLA-restricted, with HLA associations seemingly driven largely by CMV exposure. Correlated functional status among segregating V segments might be attributable to linkage disequilibrium, but an unknown experimental factor could not be ruled out. A further reported finding was that TCR beta sequences accurately predicted the HLA-A and HLA-B alleles for most subjects in the first cohort. In the study, approximately 160 TCR beta chains were listed as associated with cytomegalovirus. According to a later analysis, TCR association rates differed among HLA loci, with DRB1 alleles showing the most associated TCRs and HLA-C alleles showing the fewest. A cluster of highly shared sequence variants was judged likely to be a technical artifact of the sequencing pipeline. An association between a missense DCLRE1C variant and V-gene and J-gene trimming of TCR beta chains was found in a later genetic analysis and replicated in an independent cohort. The classifier was reported to diagnose cytomegalovirus status with high specificity and sensitivity in both the original cohort and the validation cohort. According to a later genetic analysis, donors in an Asian-associated ancestry cluster had fewer N-insertions in productive TCRs than the roughly 700-donor mean. Because HLA typing was missing for some donors at each locus, association tests included only the typed subset. CMV serostatus was the only immune exposure information available for the cohort. Roughly uniform sequencing depth across donors was assumed in presence/absence analyses, although this assumption may not hold. An earlier analysis of approximately 500 of the donors showed that most TCR beta V segments appeared in productive rearrangements either about 90% or about 30% of the time, which broadly matched IMGT annotations. It was suggested by the authors that the approach could potentially be generalized to other disease states and immunological phenotypes.

The cohort consisted of some 670 healthy bone marrow donors. At the time of sampling, all cohort members were nominally healthy, though unrecorded immune exposures were likely present. The donor tested CMV seronegative, placing the donor among the 300 to 400 seronegative members of the cohort. Every donor gave a peripheral blood sample, and the peripheral blood mononuclear cells from that sample were used for TCR beta sequencing. Genomic DNA extraction from the blood cell samples was performed with the Qiagen DNeasy Blood Extraction Kit. The chain uses TRBV27 and TRBJ2-3; 10 central bases correspond to TRBD2. The sample consisted of PBMCs. This TCR derives from a man aged 30 to 39 in good health and CMV-seronegative. The CDR3 region reads CASIAVAGGFTDTQYF. At the DNA level, the sequence is TGTGCCAGCATCGCCGTAGCGGGGGGCTTCACAGATACGCAGTATTTT.